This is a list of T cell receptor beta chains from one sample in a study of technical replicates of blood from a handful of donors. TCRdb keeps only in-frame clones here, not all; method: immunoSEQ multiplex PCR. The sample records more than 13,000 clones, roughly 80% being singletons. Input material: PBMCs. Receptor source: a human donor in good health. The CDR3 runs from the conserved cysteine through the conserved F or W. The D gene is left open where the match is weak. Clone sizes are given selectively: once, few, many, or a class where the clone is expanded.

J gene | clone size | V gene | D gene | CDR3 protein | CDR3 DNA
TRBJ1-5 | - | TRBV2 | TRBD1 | CASSENLAGGSQPQHF | TGTGCCAGCAGTGAAAATCTTGCAGGGGGCTCTCAGCCCCAGCATTTT
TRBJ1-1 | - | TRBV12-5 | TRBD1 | CASGLTTSWTGGHWNTEAFF | TGTGCTAGTGGTTTGACCACCTCGTGGACAGGTGGTCACTGGAACACTGAAGCTTTCTTT
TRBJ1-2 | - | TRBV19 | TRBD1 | CASSDRGYGYTF | TGTGCCAGTAGCGACAGGGGCTATGGCTACACCTTC
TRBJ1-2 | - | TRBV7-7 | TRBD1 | CAIGTGSYGYTF | TGTGCCATCGGGACAGGGTCCTATGGCTACACCTTC
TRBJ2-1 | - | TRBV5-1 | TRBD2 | CASSLGSLAGGNEQFF | TGCGCCAGCAGCTTGGGAAGCTTGGCGGGAGGCAATGAGCAGTTCTTC
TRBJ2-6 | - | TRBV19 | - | CASSNRAGANVLTF | TGTGCCAGTAGTAACAGGGCTGGGGCCAACGTCCTGACTTTC
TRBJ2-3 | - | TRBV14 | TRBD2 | CASSQGLTSAGTDTQYF | TGTGCCAGCAGCCAAGGCCTGACTAGCGCAGGCACAGATACGCAGTATTTT
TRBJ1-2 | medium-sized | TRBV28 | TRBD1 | CASTATGGYNYGYTF | TGTGCCAGCACCGCGACAGGGGGATATAACTATGGCTACACCTTC
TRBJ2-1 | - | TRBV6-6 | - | CASSYRAGVYNEQFF | TGTGCCAGCAGTTATAGGGCAGGGGTTTACAATGAGCAGTTCTTC
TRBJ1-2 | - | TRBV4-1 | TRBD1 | CASTVDRARDGYTF | TGCGCCAGCACCGTCGACAGGGCTCGCGATGGCTACACCTTC
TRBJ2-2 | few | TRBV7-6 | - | CASSKTAANTGELFF | TGTGCCAGCAGCAAGACAGCCGCGAACACCGGGGAGCTGTTTTTT
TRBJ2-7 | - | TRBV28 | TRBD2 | CASSLGGDEQYF | TGTGCCAGCAGTTTGGGGGGGGACGAGCAGTACTTC
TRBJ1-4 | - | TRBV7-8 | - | CASSQRPFQGGEEKLFF | TGTGCCAGCAGCCAACGTCCATTCCAGGGAGGAGAGGAAAAACTGTTTTTT
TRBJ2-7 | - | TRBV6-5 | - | CASSPRGVEQYF | TGTGCCAGCAGCCCACGGGGAGTCGAGCAGTACTTC
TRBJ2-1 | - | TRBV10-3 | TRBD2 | CAIRGLAGGSDEQFF | TGTGCCATCAGAGGACTAGCGGGAGGGAGTGATGAGCAGTTCTTC
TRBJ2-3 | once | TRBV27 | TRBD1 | CASSSRFLQGVAGDTQYF | TGTGCCAGCAGTTCGAGATTCCTCCAGGGGGTGGCCGGAGATACGCAGTATTTT
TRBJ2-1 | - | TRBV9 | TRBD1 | CASNSRDRGVEQFF | TGTGCCAGCAACTCCCGGGACAGGGGAGTCGAGCAGTTCTTC
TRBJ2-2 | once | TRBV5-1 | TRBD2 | CASSRRAGANTGELFF | TGCGCCAGCAGCCGCCGAGCGGGAGCGAACACCGGGGAGCTGTTTTTT
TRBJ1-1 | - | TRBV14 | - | CASSQRTEGRGTEAFF | TGTGCCAGCAGCCAAAGGACCGAAGGGAGGGGCACTGAAGCTTTCTTT
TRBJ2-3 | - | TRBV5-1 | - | CASSSSSTDTQYF | TGCGCCAGCAGCTCCTCTAGCACAGATACGCAGTATTTT
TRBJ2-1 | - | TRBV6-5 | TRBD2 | CASSYTLAGQGEQFF | TGTGCCAGCAGTTACACCCTAGCGGGGCAGGGTGAGCAGTTCTTC
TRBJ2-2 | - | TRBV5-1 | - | CASSLRGLSRAGELFF | TGCGCCAGCAGCTTGAGAGGACTCTCGAGAGCCGGGGAGCTGTTTTTT
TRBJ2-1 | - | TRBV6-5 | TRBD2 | CASSYSAGGGNEQFF | TGTGCCAGCAGTTACTCGGCGGGAGGCGGCAATGAGCAGTTCTTC
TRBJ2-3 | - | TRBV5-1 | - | CASSYTDTQYF | TGCGCCAGCTCCTACACAGATACGCAGTATTTT
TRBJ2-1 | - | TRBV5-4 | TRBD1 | CASSIGQGAFNEQFF | TGTGCCAGCAGCATCGGACAGGGGGCTTTCAATGAGCAGTTCTTC